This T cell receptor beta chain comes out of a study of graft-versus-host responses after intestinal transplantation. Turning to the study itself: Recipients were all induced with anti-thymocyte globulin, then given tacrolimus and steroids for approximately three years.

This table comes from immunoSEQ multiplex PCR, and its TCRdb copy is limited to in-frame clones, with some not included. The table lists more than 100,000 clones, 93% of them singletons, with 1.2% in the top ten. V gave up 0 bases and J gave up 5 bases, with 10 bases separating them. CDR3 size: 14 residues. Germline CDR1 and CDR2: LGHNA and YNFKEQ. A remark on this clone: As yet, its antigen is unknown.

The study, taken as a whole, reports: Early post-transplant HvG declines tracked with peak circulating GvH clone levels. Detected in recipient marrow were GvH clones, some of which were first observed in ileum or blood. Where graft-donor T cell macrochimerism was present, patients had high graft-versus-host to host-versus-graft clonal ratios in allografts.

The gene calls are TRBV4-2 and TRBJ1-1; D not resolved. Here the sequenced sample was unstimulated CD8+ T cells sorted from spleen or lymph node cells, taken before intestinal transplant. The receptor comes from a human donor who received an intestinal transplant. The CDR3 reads CASSQDWGGTEAFF. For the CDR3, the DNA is TGTGCCAGCAGCCAAGATTGGGGAGGGACTGAAGCTTTCTTT.